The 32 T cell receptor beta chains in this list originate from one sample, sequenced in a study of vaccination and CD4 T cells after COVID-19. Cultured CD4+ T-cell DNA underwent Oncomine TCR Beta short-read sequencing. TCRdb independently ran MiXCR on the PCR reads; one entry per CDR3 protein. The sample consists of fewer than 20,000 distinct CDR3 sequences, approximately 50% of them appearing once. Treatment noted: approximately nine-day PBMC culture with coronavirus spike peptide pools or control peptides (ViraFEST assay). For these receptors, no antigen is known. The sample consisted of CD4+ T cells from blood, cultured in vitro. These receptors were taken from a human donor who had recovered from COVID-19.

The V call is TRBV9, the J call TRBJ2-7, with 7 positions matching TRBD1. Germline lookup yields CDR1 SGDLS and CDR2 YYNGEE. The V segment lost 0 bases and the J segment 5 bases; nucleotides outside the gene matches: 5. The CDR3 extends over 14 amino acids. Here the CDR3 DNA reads TGTGCCAGCAGCGTAGCACAGGGGTCCCACGAGCAGTACTTC. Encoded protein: CASSVAQGSHEQYF. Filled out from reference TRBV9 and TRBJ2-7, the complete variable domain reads DSGVTQTPKHLITATGQRVTLRCSPRSGDLSVYWYQQSLDQGLQFLIQYYNGEERAKGNILERFSAQQFPDLHSELNLSSLELGDSALYFCASSVAQGSHEQYFGPGTRLTVT.

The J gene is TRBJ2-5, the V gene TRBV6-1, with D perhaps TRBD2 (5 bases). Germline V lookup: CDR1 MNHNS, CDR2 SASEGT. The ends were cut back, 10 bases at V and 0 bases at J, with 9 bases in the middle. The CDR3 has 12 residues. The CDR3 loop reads CATLGDQETQYF. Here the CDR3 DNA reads TGTGCCACCCTCGGGGACCAAGAGACCCAGTACTTC.

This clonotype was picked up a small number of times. CDR3 sequence: CASSAPSPSPRYF. CDR3 coding DNA: TGTGCCAGCAGTGCTCCCTCCCCATCCCCTCGGTATTTT. The chain combines TRBV27 with TRBJ2-3; D gene uncertain. The CDR3 has 13 residues. The V and J ends lost 5 bases and 14 bases respectively, with 20 bases between them. Germline CDR1 MNHEY, CDR2 SMNVEV (reference sequence).

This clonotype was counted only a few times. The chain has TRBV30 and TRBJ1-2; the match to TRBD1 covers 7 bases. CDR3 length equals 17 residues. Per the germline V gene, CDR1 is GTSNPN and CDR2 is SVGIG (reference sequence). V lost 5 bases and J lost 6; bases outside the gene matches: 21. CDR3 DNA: TGTGCCTGGGGCACGGACAGGCCCATACCCATGAACCATGGCTACACCTTC. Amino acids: CAWGTDRPIPMNHGYTF.

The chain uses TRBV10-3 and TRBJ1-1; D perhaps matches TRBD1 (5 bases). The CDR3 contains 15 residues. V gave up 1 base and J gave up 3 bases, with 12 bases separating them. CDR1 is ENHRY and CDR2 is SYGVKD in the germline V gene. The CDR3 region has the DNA TGTGCCATCAGTGAGTATCGACAGTCCGACACTGAAGCTTTCTTT. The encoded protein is CAISEYRQSDTEAFF.

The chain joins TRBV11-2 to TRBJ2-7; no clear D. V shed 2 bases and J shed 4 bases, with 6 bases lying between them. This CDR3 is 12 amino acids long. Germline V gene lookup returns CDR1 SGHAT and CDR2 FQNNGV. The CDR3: CASSLSGYEQYF. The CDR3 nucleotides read TGTGCCAGCAGCTTAAGTGGGTACGAGCAGTACTTC.

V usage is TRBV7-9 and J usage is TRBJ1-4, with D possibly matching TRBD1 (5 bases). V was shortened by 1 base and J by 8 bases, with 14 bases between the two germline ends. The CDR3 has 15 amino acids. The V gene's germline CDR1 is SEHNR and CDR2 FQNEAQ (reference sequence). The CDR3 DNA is TGTGCCAGCAGCTTAGGGCAGGGTGTTGACGAAAAACTGTTTTTT. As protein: CASSLGQGVDEKLFF.

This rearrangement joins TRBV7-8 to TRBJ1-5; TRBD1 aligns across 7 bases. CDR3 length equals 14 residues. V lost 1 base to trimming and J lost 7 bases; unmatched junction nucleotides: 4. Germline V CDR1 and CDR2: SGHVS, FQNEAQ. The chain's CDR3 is CASSLVGGGQPQHF. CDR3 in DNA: TGTGCCAGCAGCTTAGTAGGGGGCGGGCAGCCCCAGCATTTT.

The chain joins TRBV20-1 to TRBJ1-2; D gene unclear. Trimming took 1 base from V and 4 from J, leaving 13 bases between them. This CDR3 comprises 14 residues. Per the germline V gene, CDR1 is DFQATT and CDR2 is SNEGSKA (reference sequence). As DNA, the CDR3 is TGCAGTGCTAGAGTTCCCCTCGTGTCCTATGGCTACACCTTC. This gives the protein CSARVPLVSYGYTF.

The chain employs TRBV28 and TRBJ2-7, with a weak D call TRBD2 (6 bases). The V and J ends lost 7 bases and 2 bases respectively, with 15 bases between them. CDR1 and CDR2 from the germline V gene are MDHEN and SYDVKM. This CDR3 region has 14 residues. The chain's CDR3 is CASTPGGMTYEQYF. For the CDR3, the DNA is TGTGCCAGCACCCCTGGGGGGATGACCTACGAGCAGTACTTC. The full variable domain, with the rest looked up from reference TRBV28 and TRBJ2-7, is DVKVTQSSRYLVKRTGEKVFLECVQDMDHENMFWYRQDPGLGLRLIYFSYDVKMKEKGDIPEGYSVSREKKERFSLILESASTNQTSMYLCASTPGGMTYEQYFGPGTRLTVT.

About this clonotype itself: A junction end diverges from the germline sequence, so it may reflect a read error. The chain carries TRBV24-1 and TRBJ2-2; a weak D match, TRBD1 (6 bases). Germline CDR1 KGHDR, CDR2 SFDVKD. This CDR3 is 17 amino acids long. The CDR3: CATSVLTGGSGTGELFF. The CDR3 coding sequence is TGTGCCACCAGTGTTTTGACTGGGGGCTCGGGCACCGGGGAGCTGTTTTTT.

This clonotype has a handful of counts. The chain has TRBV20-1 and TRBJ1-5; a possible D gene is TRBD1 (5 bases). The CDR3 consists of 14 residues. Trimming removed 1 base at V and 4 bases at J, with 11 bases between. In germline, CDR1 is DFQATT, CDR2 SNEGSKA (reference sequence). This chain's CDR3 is CSARGGGGNQPQHF. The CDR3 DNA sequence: TGCAGTGCTAGAGGGGGTGGGGGGAATCAGCCCCAGCATTTT.

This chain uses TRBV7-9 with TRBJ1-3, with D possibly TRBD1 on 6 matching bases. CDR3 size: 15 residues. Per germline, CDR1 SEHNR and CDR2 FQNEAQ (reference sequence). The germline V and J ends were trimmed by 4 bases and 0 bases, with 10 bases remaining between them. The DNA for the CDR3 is TGTGCCAGCAGCTCGGACAGACACTCTGGAAACACCATATATTTT. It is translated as CASSSDRHSGNTIYF.

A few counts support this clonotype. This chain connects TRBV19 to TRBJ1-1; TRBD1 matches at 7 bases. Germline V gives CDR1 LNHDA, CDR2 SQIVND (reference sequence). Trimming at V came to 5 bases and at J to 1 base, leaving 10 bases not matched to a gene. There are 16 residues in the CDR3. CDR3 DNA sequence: TGTGCCAGTAGTCCCCATGAGGGACAGCAGAACACTGAAGCTTTCTTT. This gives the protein CASSPHEGQQNTEAFF.

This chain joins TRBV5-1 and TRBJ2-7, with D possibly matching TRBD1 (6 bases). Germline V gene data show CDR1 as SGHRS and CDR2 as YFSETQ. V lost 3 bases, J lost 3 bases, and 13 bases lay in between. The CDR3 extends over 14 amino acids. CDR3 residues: CASSSGQTNYEQYF. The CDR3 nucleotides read TGCGCCAGCAGCTCCGGACAGACCAACTACGAGCAGTACTTC.

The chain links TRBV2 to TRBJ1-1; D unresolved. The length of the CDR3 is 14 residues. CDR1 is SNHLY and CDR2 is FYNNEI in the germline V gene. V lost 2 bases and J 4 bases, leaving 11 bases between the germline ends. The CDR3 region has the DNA TGTGCCAGCAGTGAACTGGGAGACGGCACTGAAGCTTTCTTT. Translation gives CASSELGDGTEAFF.

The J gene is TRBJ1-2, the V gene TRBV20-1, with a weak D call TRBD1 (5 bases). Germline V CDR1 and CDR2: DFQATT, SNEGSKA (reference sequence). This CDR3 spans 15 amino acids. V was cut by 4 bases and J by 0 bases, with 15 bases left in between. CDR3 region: CSANDAGTANYGYTF. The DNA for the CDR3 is TGCAGTGCTAATGACGCCGGGACGGCTAACTATGGCTACACCTTC.

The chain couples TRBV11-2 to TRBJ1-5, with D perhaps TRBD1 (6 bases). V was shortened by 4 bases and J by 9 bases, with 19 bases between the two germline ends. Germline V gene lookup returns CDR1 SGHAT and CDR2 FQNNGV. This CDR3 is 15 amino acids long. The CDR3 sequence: CASSSEGGGRAPQHF. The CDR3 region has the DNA TGTGCCAGCAGCTCCGAGGGCGGGGGCCGAGCGCCCCAGCATTTT.

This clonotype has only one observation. As DNA, the CDR3 is TGCGCCAGCAGCCAAGTAACAGGGTTCCCAGCGGAGCCGTACAATGAGCAGTTCTTC. Translated, it gives CASSQVTGFPAEPYNEQFF. This chain uses TRBV4-1 with TRBJ2-1, with D possibly matching TRBD1 (6 bases). CDR1 is MGHRA and CDR2 is YSYEKL in the germline V gene. Trimming cost V 1 base and J 4 bases, with 23 bases left between them. This CDR3 is 19 amino acids long.

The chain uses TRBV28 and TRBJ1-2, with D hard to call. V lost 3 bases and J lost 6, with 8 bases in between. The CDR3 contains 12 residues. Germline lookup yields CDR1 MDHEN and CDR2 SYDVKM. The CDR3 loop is CASSFGENGYTF. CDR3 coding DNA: TGTGCCAGCAGTTTTGGGGAGAATGGCTACACCTTC.

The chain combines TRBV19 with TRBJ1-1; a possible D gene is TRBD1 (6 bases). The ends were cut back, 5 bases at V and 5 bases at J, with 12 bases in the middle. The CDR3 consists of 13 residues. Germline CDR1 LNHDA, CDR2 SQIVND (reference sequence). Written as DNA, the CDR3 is TGTGCCAGTAGTTCCGGACAGCCGACTGAAGCTTTCTTT. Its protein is CASSSGQPTEAFF.

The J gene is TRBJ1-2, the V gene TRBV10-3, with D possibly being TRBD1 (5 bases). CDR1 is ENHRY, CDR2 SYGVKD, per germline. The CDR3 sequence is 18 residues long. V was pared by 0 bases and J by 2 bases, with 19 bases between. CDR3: CAISESFVWNRRNYGYTF. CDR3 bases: TGTGCCATCAGTGAGTCGTTTGTTTGGAACAGGAGAAACTATGGCTACACCTTC.

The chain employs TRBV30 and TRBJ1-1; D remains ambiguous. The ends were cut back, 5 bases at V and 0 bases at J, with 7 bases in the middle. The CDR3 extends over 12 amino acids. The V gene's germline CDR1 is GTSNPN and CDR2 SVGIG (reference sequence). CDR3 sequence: CAWRRLNTEAFF. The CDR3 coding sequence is TGTGCCTGGCGACGCCTGAACACTGAAGCTTTCTTT.

The CDR3 is CSARNLQAYHQPQHF. CDR3 DNA: TGCAGTGCCCGTAACCTCCAAGCTTACCATCAGCCCCAGCATTTT. This sequence joins TRBV20-1 and TRBJ1-5; D not certain. This CDR3 has 15 amino acids. V was trimmed by 6 bases and J by 5 bases, leaving 20 bases between them. CDR1 and CDR2 from the germline V gene are DFQATT and SNEGSKA (reference sequence).

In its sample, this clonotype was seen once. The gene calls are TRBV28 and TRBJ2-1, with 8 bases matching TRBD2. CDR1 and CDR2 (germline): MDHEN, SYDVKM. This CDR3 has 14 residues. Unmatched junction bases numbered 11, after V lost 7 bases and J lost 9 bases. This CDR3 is CASTSAGRVSEQFF. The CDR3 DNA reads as TGTGCCAGCACCTCGGCCGGGAGGGTCAGTGAGCAGTTCTTC. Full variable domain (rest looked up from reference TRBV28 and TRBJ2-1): DVKVTQSSRYLVKRTGEKVFLECVQDMDHENMFWYRQDPGLGLRLIYFSYDVKMKEKGDIPEGYSVSREKKERFSLILESASTNQTSMYLCASTSAGRVSEQFFGPGTRLTVL.

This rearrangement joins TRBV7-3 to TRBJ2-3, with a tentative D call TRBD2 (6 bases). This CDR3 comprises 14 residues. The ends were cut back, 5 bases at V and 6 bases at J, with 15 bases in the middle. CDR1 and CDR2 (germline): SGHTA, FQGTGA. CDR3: CASSPPGVEDTQYF. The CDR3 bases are TGTGCCAGCAGCCCCCCGGGAGTGGAGGATACGCAGTATTTT.

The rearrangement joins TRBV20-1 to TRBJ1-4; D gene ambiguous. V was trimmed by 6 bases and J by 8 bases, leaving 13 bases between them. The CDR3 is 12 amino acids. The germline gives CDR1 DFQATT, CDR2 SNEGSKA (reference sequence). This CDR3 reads CSAYHRGEKLFF. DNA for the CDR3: TGCAGTGCCTACCACAGAGGGGAAAAACTGTTTTTT.

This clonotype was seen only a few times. In DNA, the CDR3 is TGTGCCAGCAGCAACCGGCCACGGGGGGATACGCAGTATTTT. This translates into CASSNRPRGDTQYF. The chain combines TRBV21-1 with TRBJ2-3; no check of the table's D call, TRBD1, against the DNA was made. TRBV21-1 is recorded as a pseudogene. CDR3 length: 14 amino acids.

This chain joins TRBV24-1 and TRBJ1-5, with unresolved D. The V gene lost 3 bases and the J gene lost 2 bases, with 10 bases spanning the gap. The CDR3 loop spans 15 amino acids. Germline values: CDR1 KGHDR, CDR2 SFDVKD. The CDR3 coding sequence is TGTGCCACCAGTGATGTGCAGTCTGGCAATCAGCCCCAGCATTTT. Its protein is CATSDVQSGNQPQHF.

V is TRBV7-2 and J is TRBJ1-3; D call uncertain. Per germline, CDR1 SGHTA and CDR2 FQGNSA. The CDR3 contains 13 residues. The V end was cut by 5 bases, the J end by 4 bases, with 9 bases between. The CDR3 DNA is TGTGCCAGCAGCACCAAAGCCGGAAACACCATATATTTT. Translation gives CASSTKAGNTIYF.

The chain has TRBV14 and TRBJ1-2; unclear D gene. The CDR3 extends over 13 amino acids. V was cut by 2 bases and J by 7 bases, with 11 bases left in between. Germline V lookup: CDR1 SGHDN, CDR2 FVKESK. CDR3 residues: CASSQHLEFGYTF. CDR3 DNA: TGTGCCAGCAGCCAACACTTGGAGTTTGGCTACACCTTC.

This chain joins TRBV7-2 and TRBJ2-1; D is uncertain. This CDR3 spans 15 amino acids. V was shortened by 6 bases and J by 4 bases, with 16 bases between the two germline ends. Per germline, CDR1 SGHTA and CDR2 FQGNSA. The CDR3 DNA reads TGTGCCAGCAGTTTAACACTGGGTAGTTACAATGAGCAGTTCTTC. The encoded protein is CASSLTLGSYNEQFF.